The 11 T cell receptor beta chains presented below share a single source sample, sequenced in a study of spatial heterogeneity in lung cancer (dated by TCRdb to between 2017 and 2020). Library preparation was by 5' RACE. Instrument used: NextSeq 500. TCRdb applied fastp at Q25 and MiXCR to the public reads, then kept only in-frame beta chains. When rows share a CDR3 protein, they turn into one entry using the most common DNA and genes. The sample data list about 120,000 distinct CDR3 sequences, and more than 10% of these were observed just once. The ten largest clones take up approximately 15% of the sample. The time point tag for this specimen amounts to: blood at routine non-recurrence follow-up after resection. Without any cell sorting, TCR sequencing was performed on whole RNA extracted either from tumor and nontumor lung tissue or from cryopreserved PBMC samples. The sequenced sample was PBMCs, obtained at follow-up. These receptors all come from a male donor with early-stage non-small cell lung cancer.

The table lists this clonotype with many counts. The chain couples TRBV20-1 to TRBJ1-2; D gene uncertain. The germline gives CDR1 DFQATT, CDR2 SNEGSKA (reference sequence). This CDR3 has 10 residues. V lost 1 base and J 8 bases, leaving 5 bases between the germline ends. The CDR3: CSARGGGYTF. CDR3 coding DNA: TGCAGTGCTAGAGGCGGGGGCTACACCTTC.

The chain carries TRBV28 and TRBJ1-2; D remains unclear. V lost 10 bases and J 4 bases, leaving 25 bases between the germline ends. The CDR3 runs to 16 residues. Germline values: CDR1 MDHEN, CDR2 SYDVKM. CDR3 amino acids: CAINSGYGSGLYGYTF. The CDR3 bases are TGTGCCATCAATTCGGGGTACGGTAGTGGGCTCTATGGCTACACCTTC.

This clonotype has just a few counts. V usage is TRBV19 and J usage is TRBJ1-4, with unresolved D. V lost 3 bases and J lost 5, with 10 bases in between. The germline CDR1 and CDR2 sequences are LNHDA and SQIVND (reference sequence). This CDR3 is built from 14 residues. The CDR3 loop is CASSISSWNEKLFF. The DNA for the CDR3 is TGTGCCAGTAGTATCTCGTCTTGGAATGAAAAACTGTTTTTT.

The V call is TRBV9, the J call TRBJ1-2; possibly TRBD1 for D (5 bases). The CDR3 is 12 residues long. Germline loops: CDR1 SGDLS, CDR2 YYNGEE. V was pared by 4 bases and J by 3 bases, with 7 bases between. CDR3 protein: CASSPRDYGYTF. CDR3 sequence (DNA): TGTGCCAGCAGCCCCAGGGACTATGGCTACACCTTC.

A few counts support this clonotype. The rearrangement joins TRBV7-3 to TRBJ2-2, with D unclear. This CDR3 region has 13 residues. V lost 5 bases and J 5 bases, leaving 9 bases between the germline ends. Per germline, CDR1 SGHTA and CDR2 FQGTGA. CDR3 nucleotide sequence: TGTGCCAGCAGCCCAGACTTGACCGGGGAGCTGTTTTTT. Protein: CASSPDLTGELFF.

This CDR3 reads CASSSWGRGTEAFF. Written as DNA, the CDR3 is TGTGCCAGCAGCTCCTGGGGCCGGGGCACTGAAGCTTTCTTT. The rearrangement uses TRBV2 and TRBJ1-1; a possible D gene is TRBD1 (5 bases). The germline gives CDR1 SNHLY, CDR2 FYNNEI. The V and J ends lost 6 bases and 4 bases respectively, with 15 bases between them. This CDR3 has 14 amino acids.

V and J are TRBV12-3 or TRBV12-4 and TRBJ2-4; D not certain. The CDR3 covers 14 residues. Trimming took 3 bases from V and 0 from J, leaving 6 bases between them. The CDR3 loop is CASSFVGAKNIQYF. The CDR3 coding sequence is TGTGCCAGCAGTTTTGTTGGAGCCAAAAACATTCAGTACTTC.

This sequence joins TRBV5-1 and TRBJ1-5, with D uncertain. The V gene's germline CDR1 is SGHRS and CDR2 YFSETQ. The CDR3 is 15 amino acids. V lost 1 base to trimming and J lost 7 bases, with 15 bases between them. The DNA for the CDR3 is TGCGCCAGCAGCTTGAGTCCAAGAACTGACCAGCCCCAGCATTTT. It yields the protein CASSLSPRTDQPQHF. The full variable domain, rest sourced from reference TRBV5-1 and TRBJ1-5, is KAGVTQTPRYLIKTRGQQVTLSCSPISGHRSVSWYQQTPGQGLQFLFEYFSETQRNKGNFPGRFSGRQFSNSRSEMNVSTLELGDSALYLCASSLSPRTDQPQHFGDGTRLSIL.

In its sample, this clonotype was seen a few times. V gene TRBV24-1 combines with J gene TRBJ2-3; D is unclear. Trimming left V 4 bases short and J 2 bases short, with 6 bases between. The CDR3 extends over 13 amino acids. Germline CDR1 KGHDR, CDR2 SFDVKD. The CDR3 DNA is TGTGCCACCAGTGACCCCTACACAGATACGCAGTATTTT. It translates to CATSDPYTDTQYF.

This clonotype has a count of ten or more. This rearrangement joins TRBV3-1 to TRBJ1-2, with 10 bases matching TRBD1. Trimming at V came to 2 bases and at J to 4 bases, leaving 1 base not matched to a gene. Germline V gene data show CDR1 as LGHDT and CDR2 as YNNKEL (reference sequence). This CDR3 contains 14 residues. The CDR3 coding sequence is TGTGCCAGCAGCCAACGGACAGGGGGCTATGGCTACACCTTC. This codes for CASSQRTGGYGYTF.

The V and J genes are TRBV20-1 and TRBJ2-1; D possibly corresponds to TRBD2 (7 bases). The V end lost 0 bases, the J end lost 6 bases, and 15 bases lay between the germline ends. CDR1 is DFQATT and CDR2 is SNEGSKA in the germline V gene (reference sequence). The CDR3 has 15 amino acids. This chain's CDR3 is CSARDGGGAANEQFF. The DNA of the CDR3 is TGCAGTGCTAGAGATGGAGGGGGGGCAGCCAATGAGCAGTTCTTC.